This note documents a single T cell receptor (beta chain) sequence. TCRdb's copy holds only in-frame clones and misses some; the assay was immunoSEQ multiplex PCR. The sample lists about 62,000 clones; around 80% were seen once. Germline V CDR1 and CDR2: KGHSH, LQKENI. This CDR3 has 16 amino acids. V was cut by 4 bases and J by 3 bases, with 19 bases left in between. This specimen comes from a study of blood T cell repertoires in COVID-19. This chain joins TRBV18 and TRBJ2-7; D may be TRBD1 (10 bases). Material: peripheral blood. This receptor was obtained from a man aged 55-75 years with acute or convalescent COVID-19. The CDR3 region has the DNA TGTGCCAGCTCACGTCAGCGGGGGGACAGGGGCTACGAGCAGTACTTC. Protein sequence: CASSRQRGDRGYEQYF.